This T cell receptor beta chain was recorded in a study of T-cell reconstitution after alpha-beta-depleted transplantation in children. From germline, CDR1 is MNHEY and CDR2 SMNVEV (reference sequence). The CDR3 totals 15 residues. V dropped 6 bases and J dropped 8; count of bases not matched to a gene: 8. This clonotype appeared a few times. Preparation of the TCRbeta library used unique molecular identifiers. TCRdb itself ran the PCR reads through MiXCR, one entry per CDR3 protein. The table lists 900,000 or so distinct CDR3 sequences, less than 20% of them singletons. Source: PBMCs, mostly from graft donor cells, taken 360 days after TCRalphabeta/CD19-depleted stem cell transplant. This clonotype was sampled from a male patient younger than 18 who had a stem cell transplant for acute lymphoblastic leukemia, so the T cells may come from the graft donor. This chain joins TRBV27 and TRBJ2-1; 12 bases are a match to TRBD2. CDR3 region: CASRPRLAGAHEQFF. DNA of the CDR3: TGTGCCAGCAGACCCCGACTAGCGGGAGCACATGAGCAGTTCTTC.